The sequence of this T cell receptor beta chain was determined in a study of T-cell reconstitution after alpha-beta-depleted transplantation in children. Study conclusions and caveats: Several hundred expanded graft clones reportedly gave rise to the alpha-beta T cells present about two months after transplant. A year post-transplant, T-cell counts and diversity derived mostly from newly produced T cells. Day-60 TCRbeta diversity that was high in some patients was derived from surviving recipient T cells and thymic progenitors.

CDR1 and CDR2 (germline): MNHEY, SVGEGT. The length of the CDR3 is 16 residues. Deletions cut 8 bases from V and 0 bases from J, with 16 bases between. There are many counts of this clonotype. What it binds is not known. TCRbeta library construction was performed incorporating unique molecular identifiers. TCRdb called the PCR reads again in MiXCR, with one record for every CDR3 protein. The sample lists hundreds of thousands of distinct CDR3 sequences, around a sixth seen once, with 43% in the top ten. The material was PBMCs, mostly from graft donor cells, obtained 360 days after TCRalphabeta/CD19-depleted stem cell transplant. The V and J genes are TRBV6-2 or TRBV6-3 and TRBJ2-2, with D maybe TRBD2 (5 bases). The source of this sequence is a male patient between 2 and 15 years old who had a stem cell transplant for acute lymphoblastic leukemia, so the T cells may come from the graft donor. The CDR3: CASGIKGLANTGELFF. DNA of the CDR3: TGTGCCAGCGGGATAAAAGGACTCGCGAACACCGGGGAGCTGTTTTTT.